Sequencing of this T cell receptor beta chain was carried out in a study of cytomegalovirus exposure and HLA in healthy donors. About this clone: Its antigen is unidentified.

Between the trimmed V and J ends, which lost 3 bases and 7 bases, there was a span of 14 bases. There are 14 residues in the CDR3. In germline, CDR1 is SGDLS, CDR2 YYNGEE. Study-wide findings and caveats: Accounts indicate the classifier identified cytomegalovirus status with strong specificity and sensitivity.

This PCR relied on a set of 60 Vbeta primers and 13 Jbeta primers. Sequenced by immunoSEQ multiplex PCR; TCRdb stores in-frame clones only, minus some. The sample has under 200,000 clones; roughly 79% are singletons. This chain uses TRBV9 with TRBJ2-1; maybe TRBD1 (6 bases). The clonotype comes from a man younger than 40 in good health and CMV-seronegative. The source material was PBMCs. CDR3: CASSDRVSGNEQFF. In nucleotides, the CDR3 is TGTGCCAGCAGCGACAGGGTCTCGGGGAATGAGCAGTTCTTC.